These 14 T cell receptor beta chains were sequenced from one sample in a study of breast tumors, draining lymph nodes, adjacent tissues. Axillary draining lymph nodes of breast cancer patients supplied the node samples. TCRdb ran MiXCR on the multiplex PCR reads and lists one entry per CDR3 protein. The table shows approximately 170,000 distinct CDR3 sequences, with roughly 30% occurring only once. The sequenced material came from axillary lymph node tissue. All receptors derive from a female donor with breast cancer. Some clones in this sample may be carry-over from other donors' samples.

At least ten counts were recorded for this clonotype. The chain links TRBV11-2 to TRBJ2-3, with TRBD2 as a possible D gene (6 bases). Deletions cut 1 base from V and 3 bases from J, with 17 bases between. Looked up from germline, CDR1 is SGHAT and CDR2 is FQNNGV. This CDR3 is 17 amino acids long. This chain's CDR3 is CASSLGPGRSVTDTQYF. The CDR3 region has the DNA TGTGCCAGCAGCTTAGGCCCAGGGAGGTCCGTGACAGATACGCAGTATTTT.

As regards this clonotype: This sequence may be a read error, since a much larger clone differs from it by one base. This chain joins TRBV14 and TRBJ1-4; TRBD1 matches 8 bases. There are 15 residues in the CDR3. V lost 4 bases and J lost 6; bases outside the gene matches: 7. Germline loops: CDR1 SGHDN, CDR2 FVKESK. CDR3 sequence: CASSPRTGSDEKLFF. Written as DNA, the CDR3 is TGTGCCAGCAGCCCACGGACAGGGTCGGATGAAAAACTGTTTTTT.

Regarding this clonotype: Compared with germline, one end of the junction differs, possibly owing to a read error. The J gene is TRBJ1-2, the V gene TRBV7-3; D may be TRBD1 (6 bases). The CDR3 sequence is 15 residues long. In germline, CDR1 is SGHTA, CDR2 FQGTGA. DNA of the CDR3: TGTGCCAGCAGCTTAAGCCCGGCAGGGGCCTATGGCTACCCCTTC. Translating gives CASSLSPAGAYGYPF.

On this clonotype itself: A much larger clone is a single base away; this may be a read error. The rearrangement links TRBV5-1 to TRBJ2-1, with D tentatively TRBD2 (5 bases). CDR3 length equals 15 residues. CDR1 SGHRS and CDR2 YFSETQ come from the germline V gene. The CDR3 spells CASGLEGSSYNEQFF. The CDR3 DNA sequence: TGCGCCAGCGGCTTGGAAGGGAGCTCCTACAATGAGCAGTTCTTC.

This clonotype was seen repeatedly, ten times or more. Here the CDR3 reads CASSLVGGNEQFF. As DNA, the CDR3 is TGTGCCAGCAGCTTAGTGGGGGGCAATGAGCAGTTCTTC. The chain has TRBV7-9 and TRBJ2-1; D is possibly TRBD2 (6 bases). The CDR3 runs 13 residues. Trimming took 1 base from V and 6 from J, leaving 7 bases between them. Per germline, CDR1 SEHNR and CDR2 FQNEAQ (reference sequence). The full variable domain, with the rest looked up from reference TRBV7-9 and TRBJ2-1, is DTGVSQNPRHKITKRGQNVTFRCDPISEHNRLYWYRQTLGQGPEFLTYFQNEAQLEKSRLLSDRFSAERPKGSFSTLEIQRTEQGDSAMYLCASSLVGGNEQFFGPGTRLTVL.

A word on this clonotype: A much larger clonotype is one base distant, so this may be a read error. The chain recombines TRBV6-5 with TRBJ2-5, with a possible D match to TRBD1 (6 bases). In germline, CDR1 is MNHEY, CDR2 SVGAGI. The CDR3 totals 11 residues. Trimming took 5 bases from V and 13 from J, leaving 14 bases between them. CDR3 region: CASSLRDIPYF. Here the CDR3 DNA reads TGTGCCAGCAGTCTCCGGGACATACCGTACTTC.

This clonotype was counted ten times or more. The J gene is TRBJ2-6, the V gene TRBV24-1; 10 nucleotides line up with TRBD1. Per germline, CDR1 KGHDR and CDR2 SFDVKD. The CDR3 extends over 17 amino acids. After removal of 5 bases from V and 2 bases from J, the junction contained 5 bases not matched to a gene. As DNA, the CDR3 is TGTGCCACCAGTGGGGGACAGGGGTTAGCTGGGGCCAACGTCCTGACTTTC. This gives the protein CATSGGQGLAGANVLTF.

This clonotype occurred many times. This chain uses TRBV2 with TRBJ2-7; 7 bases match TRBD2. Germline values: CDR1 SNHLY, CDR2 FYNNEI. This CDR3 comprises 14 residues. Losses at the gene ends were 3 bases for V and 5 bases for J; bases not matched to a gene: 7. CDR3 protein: CASSDRGVNDEQYF. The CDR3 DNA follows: TGTGCCAGCAGTGATCGGGGGGTTAACGACGAGCAGTACTTC.

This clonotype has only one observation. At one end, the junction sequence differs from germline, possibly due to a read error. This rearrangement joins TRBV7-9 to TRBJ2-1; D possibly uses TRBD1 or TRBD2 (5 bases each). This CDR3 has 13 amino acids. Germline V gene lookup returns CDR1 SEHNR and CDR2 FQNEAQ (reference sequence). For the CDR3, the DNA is TGTGCCAGCATGGGGGTCTCCTACAATGAGCAGCCCTTC. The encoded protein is CASMGVSYNEQPF.

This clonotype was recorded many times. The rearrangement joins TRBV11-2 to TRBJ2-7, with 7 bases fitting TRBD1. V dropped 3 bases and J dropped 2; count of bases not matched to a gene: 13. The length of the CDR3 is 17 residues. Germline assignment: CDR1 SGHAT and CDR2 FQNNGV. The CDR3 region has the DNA TGTGCCAGCAGCTTGTCACTCACAGGGGTTACCGCCTACGAGCAGTACTTC. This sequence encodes CASSLSLTGVTAYEQYF. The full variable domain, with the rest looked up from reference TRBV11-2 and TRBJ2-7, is EAGVAQSPRYKIIEKRQSVAFWCNPISGHATLYWYQQILGQGPKLLIQFQNNGVVDDSQLPKDRFSAERLKGVDSTLKIQPAKLEDSAVYLCASSLSLTGVTAYEQYFGPGTRLTVT.

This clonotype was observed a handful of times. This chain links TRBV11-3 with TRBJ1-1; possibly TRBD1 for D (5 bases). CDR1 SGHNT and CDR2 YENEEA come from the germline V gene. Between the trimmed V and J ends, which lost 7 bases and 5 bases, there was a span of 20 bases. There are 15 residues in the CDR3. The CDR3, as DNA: TGTGCCAGCACCCCATCCAGGGCGCTGGGGACTGAAGCTTTCTTT. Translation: CASTPSRALGTEAFF.

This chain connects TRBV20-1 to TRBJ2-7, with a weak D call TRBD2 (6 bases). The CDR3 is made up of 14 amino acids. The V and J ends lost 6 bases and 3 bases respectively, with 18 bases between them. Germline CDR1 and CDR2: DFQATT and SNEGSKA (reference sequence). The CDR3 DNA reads TGCAGTGCCAGCAGCGAGGGACTCTTCTACGAGCAGTACTTC. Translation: CSASSEGLFYEQYF.

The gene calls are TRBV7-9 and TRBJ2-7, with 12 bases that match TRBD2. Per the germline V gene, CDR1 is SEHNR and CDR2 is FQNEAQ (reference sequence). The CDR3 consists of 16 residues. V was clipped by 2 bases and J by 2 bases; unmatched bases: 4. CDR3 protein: CASSLPTSGSPYEQYF. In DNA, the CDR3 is TGTGCCAGCAGCTTACCGACTAGCGGGAGCCCCTACGAGCAGTACTTC.

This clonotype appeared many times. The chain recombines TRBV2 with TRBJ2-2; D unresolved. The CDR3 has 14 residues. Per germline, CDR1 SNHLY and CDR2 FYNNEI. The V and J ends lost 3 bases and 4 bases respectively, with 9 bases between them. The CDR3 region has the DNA TGTGCCAGCAGTGATAGGACGCCCACCGGGGAGCTGTTTTTT. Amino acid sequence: CASSDRTPTGELFF.